One and the same sample provided the 27 T cell receptor beta chains below, sequenced in a study of spatial heterogeneity in lung cancer. Time point specified: blood at routine non-recurrence follow-up after resection. Each CDR3 protein is one row after TCRdb ran MiXCR on the 5' RACE reads. The table lists tens of thousands of distinct CDR3 sequences, around 11% of them singletons. Here the sequenced sample was PBMCs, taken at follow-up. The receptors come from a male donor with early-stage non-small cell lung cancer.

Many counts were recorded for this clonotype. The chain employs TRBV19 and TRBJ2-2; 15 nucleotides align to TRBD2. This CDR3 has 18 residues. Germline trimming cut 4 bases from V and 0 bases from J; bases unmatched to any gene: 3. CDR1 is LNHDA, CDR2 SQIVND, per germline (reference sequence). The CDR3 protein is CASSKGLAGGTNTGELFF. The CDR3 DNA follows: TGTGCCAGTAGTAAGGGACTAGCGGGGGGCACGAACACCGGGGAGCTGTTTTTT.

The chain employs TRBV7-2 and TRBJ1-4; D is perhaps TRBD1 (6 bases). The CDR3 loop spans 15 amino acids. V was clipped by 5 bases and J by 7 bases, with 17 bases between them. CDR1 is SGHTA and CDR2 is FQGNSA in the germline V gene. CDR3 sequence: CASSARQDGSEKLFF. The DNA of the CDR3 is TGTGCCAGCAGCGCCAGACAGGATGGGAGTGAAAAACTGTTTTTT.

This rearrangement joins TRBV4-1 to TRBJ1-2; the D gene is possibly TRBD1 (6 bases). This CDR3 region has 15 residues. Trimming took off 1 base at V and 0 bases at J, with 9 bases between the two ends. Germline values: CDR1 MGHRA, CDR2 YSYEKL. The CDR3 region has the DNA TGCGCCAGCAGCCAAGCCGGGACAACTAACTATGGCTACACCTTC. As protein: CASSQAGTTNYGYTF.

In its sample, this clonotype was seen many times. The rearrangement joins TRBV12-3 or TRBV12-4 to TRBJ1-1; D gene ambiguous. The CDR3 consists of 13 residues. V lost 1 base and J lost 3, with 6 bases in between. CDR3 nucleotides: TGTGCCAGCAGTTTAGACAGATACACTGAAGCTTTCTTT. Its protein product is CASSLDRYTEAFF.

This clonotype showed up just a few times. The chain carries TRBV7-2 and TRBJ2-5; D is undetermined. The CDR3 totals 13 residues. Trimming stripped 2 bases from V and 5 bases from J, with 9 bases between. CDR1 is SGHTA, CDR2 FQGNSA, per germline. CDR3 loop: CASSLPIRETQYF. CDR3 sequence (DNA): TGTGCCAGCAGCTTACCAATTCGGGAGACCCAGTACTTC.

This clonotype was seen repeatedly, ten times or more. This chain connects TRBV29-1 to TRBJ2-5; TRBD1 agrees at 11 bases. V shed 0 bases, J shed 4 bases, and the junction held 4 bases outside the gene matches. The CDR3 contains 15 residues. From germline, CDR1 is SQVTM and CDR2 ANQGSEA. CDR3 amino acids: CSVEDPDRGRETQYF. DNA for the CDR3: TGCAGCGTTGAAGATCCGGACAGGGGGCGAGAGACCCAGTACTTC.

This chain uses TRBV27 with TRBJ1-1, with D unresolved. The CDR3 contains 13 residues. Germline loops: CDR1 MNHEY, CDR2 SMNVEV (reference sequence). Trimming removed 5 bases from V and 1 base from J, with 8 bases in between. The CDR3 DNA sequence: TGTGCCAGCAGTATCAGTCCGAACACTGAAGCTTTCTTT. Its translation is CASSISPNTEAFF.

The V and J genes are TRBV30 and TRBJ1-1; no firm D call. CDR1 is GTSNPN and CDR2 is SVGIG in the germline V gene (reference sequence). The CDR3 totals 13 residues. V lost 0 bases, J lost 0 bases, and 5 bases lay in between. The CDR3 nucleotides are TGTGCCTGGAGTGTATGGGTGAACACTGAAGCTTTCTTT. Its translation is CAWSVWVNTEAFF. The variable domain in full, completed from reference TRBV30 and TRBJ1-1, reads SQTIHQWPATLVQPVGSPLSLECTVEGTSNPNLYWYRQAAGRGLQLLFYSVGIGQISSEVPQNLSASRPQDRQFILSSKKLLLSDSGFYLCAWSVWVNTEAFFGQGTRLTVV.

Sample share makes this clonotype large. The chain joins TRBV12-3 or TRBV12-4 to TRBJ1-5; D gene unclear. The CDR3 loop spans 14 amino acids. Trimming removed 5 bases at V and 0 bases at J, with 8 bases between. The chain's CDR3 is CASSINYSNQPQHF. The CDR3 DNA is TGTGCCAGCAGTATAAATTATAGCAATCAGCCCCAGCATTTT.

This clonotype was picked up many times. The genes are TRBV7-2 and TRBJ1-4; 10 nucleotides line up with TRBD1. The length of the CDR3 is 14 residues. Germline CDR1 reads SGHTA; CDR2 reads FQGNSA. Trimming took 7 bases from V and 8 from J; bases not matched to a gene: 7. As DNA, the CDR3 is TGTGCCAGCACCCCAGACAGGGGGCGAGAAAAACTGTTTTTT. Protein: CASTPDRGREKLFF.

At least ten counts were recorded for this clonotype. This chain joins TRBV27 and TRBJ1-2; D not certain. Trimming removed 2 bases at V and 2 bases at J, with 9 bases between. Germline CDR1 MNHEY, CDR2 SMNVEV (reference sequence). The CDR3 is made up of 14 amino acids. CDR3 coding DNA: TGTGCCAGCAGTTTAAGGCATACCAACTATGGCTACACCTTC. It is translated as CASSLRHTNYGYTF.

This clonotype was observed a few times. V and J are TRBV6-2 or TRBV6-3 and TRBJ2-7; TRBD2 matches at 7 bases. Per germline, CDR1 MNHEY and CDR2 SVGEGT. The CDR3 sequence is 14 residues long. V was clipped by 10 bases and J by 5 bases; unmatched bases: 14. The CDR3 nucleotides are TGTGCCACGAATGGACTAGTCCGTCCCCACGAGCAGTACTTC. It is translated as CATNGLVRPHEQYF.

This clonotype was seen many times. This chain uses TRBV4-2 with TRBJ1-2; D perhaps matches TRBD1 (5 bases). Per the germline V gene, CDR1 is LGHNA and CDR2 is YNFKEQ. With 2 bases removed from V and 0 bases from J, the gap between germline ends came to 10 bases. This CDR3 has 15 residues. The CDR3 DNA reads TGTGCCAGCAGCCAACGAGGGACTACTAACTATGGCTACACCTTC. Translated: CASSQRGTTNYGYTF.

J is TRBJ2-7 and V is TRBV6-2 or TRBV6-3; no definite D call. Per germline, CDR1 MNHEY and CDR2 SVGEGT. CDR3 length: 14 residues. Trimming took off 2 bases at V and 1 base at J, with 9 bases between the two ends. The CDR3 DNA sequence: TGTGCCAGCAGTTACGAACAAAATTCCTACGAGCAGTACTTC. It codes for CASSYEQNSYEQYF.

This clonotype was observed many times. The CDR3 protein is CASSHPRSGTLNTEAFF. Here the CDR3 DNA reads TGTGCCAGCAGCCACCCCCGATCAGGGACTTTGAACACTGAAGCTTTCTTT. The gene calls are TRBV27 and TRBJ1-1, with D perhaps matching TRBD1 (5 bases). V was clipped by 6 bases and J by 0 bases, with 20 bases between them. The CDR3 is 17 amino acids. Per the germline V gene, CDR1 is MNHEY and CDR2 is SMNVEV (reference sequence).

This clonotype was seen many times. The V call is TRBV29-1, the J call TRBJ1-1, with 7 bases identical to TRBD1. The CDR3 is 11 residues long. The junction had 8 bases not matched to a gene; V was cut back by 7 bases and J by 9 bases. CDR1 and CDR2 (germline): SQVTM, ANQGSEA. The CDR3 nucleotides read TGCAGCGCCGATCAGGACAGGCAAGCTTTCTTT. Translated: CSADQDRQAFF.

This clonotype was picked up many times. This chain uses TRBV12-3 or TRBV12-4 with TRBJ1-2, with D hard to call. The CDR3 contains 14 residues. Deletions cut 5 bases from V and 6 bases from J, with 16 bases between. CDR3 protein: CASSPGLLSDGYTF. CDR3 DNA: TGTGCCAGCAGTCCCGGACTCTTGAGCGATGGCTACACCTTC.

This clonotype was counted many times. The V call is TRBV30, the J call TRBJ1-1; no clear D gene. Trimming left V 6 bases short and J 4 bases short, with 12 bases between. This CDR3 is 12 amino acids long. Germline V CDR1 and CDR2: GTSNPN, SVGIG (reference sequence). This CDR3 is CACGLPGTEAFF. The CDR3 DNA sequence: TGTGCCTGTGGACTGCCGGGCACTGAAGCTTTCTTT.

This clonotype has just a few counts. The chain carries TRBV6-1 and TRBJ2-4, with D tentatively TRBD2 (7 bases). Trimming cost V 7 bases and J 0 bases, with 13 bases left between them. This CDR3 spans 15 amino acids. Looked up from germline, CDR1 is MNHNS and CDR2 is SASEGT. CDR3 region: CASNGGGAAKNIQYF. The CDR3 region has the DNA TGTGCCAGCAATGGTGGGGGGGCAGCCAAAAACATTCAGTACTTC.

The chain joins TRBV7-9 to TRBJ1-1, with 7 bases that match TRBD1. CDR3 length equals 14 residues. V gave up 5 bases and J gave up 5 bases; unmatched junction bases: 8. Per the germline V gene, CDR1 is SEHNR and CDR2 is FQNEAQ (reference sequence). The CDR3 protein is CASSHAGGRTEAFF. The DNA for the CDR3 is TGTGCCAGCAGCCATGCAGGGGGGAGGACTGAAGCTTTCTTT.

A single count supports this clonotype. This rearrangement joins TRBV18 to TRBJ2-1; D gene unclear. V lost 6 bases and J 0 bases, leaving 9 bases between the germline ends. The CDR3 is 14 residues long. Germline V gene sequence: CDR1 KGHSH, CDR2 LQKENI. The CDR3 loop is CASSPGLSYNEQFF. CDR3 coding DNA: TGTGCCAGCTCCCCAGGCCTCTCCTACAATGAGCAGTTCTTC.

This clonotype was observed at least ten times. The CDR3 region is CASVPHGGHYGYTF. The DNA for the CDR3 is TGTGCCAGCGTCCCGCACGGGGGGCACTATGGCTACACCTTC. The V call is TRBV12-3 or TRBV12-4, the J call TRBJ1-2; TRBD1 is a possible D gene (6 bases). The V gene lost 8 bases and the J gene lost 3 bases, with 16 bases spanning the gap. The CDR3 is 14 amino acids.

This clonotype was found many times. This chain uses TRBV3-1 with TRBJ1-1; D is unclear. Germline CDR1 and CDR2: LGHDT and YNNKEL (reference sequence). V was cut by 4 bases and J by 2 bases, with 17 bases left in between. The CDR3 extends over 16 amino acids. The CDR3 reads CASSPLEGKGNTEAFF. The CDR3 DNA sequence: TGTGCCAGCAGCCCGTTGGAAGGGAAGGGAAACACTGAAGCTTTCTTT. The full variable domain, rest sourced from reference TRBV3-1 and TRBJ1-1, is DTAVSQTPKYLVTQMGNDKSIKCEQNLGHDTMYWYKQDSKKFLKIMFSYNNKELIINETVPNRFSPKSPDKAHLNLHINSLELGDSAVYFCASSPLEGKGNTEAFFGQGTRLTVV.

The chain links TRBV19 to TRBJ2-1, with TRBD2 matching over 11 bases. This CDR3 spans 17 amino acids. In germline, CDR1 is LNHDA, CDR2 SQIVND (reference sequence). V lost 7 bases and J lost 1; bases outside the gene matches: 9. The CDR3 nucleotides are TGTGCCAGTAAGGCCCCTCGACTAGCGGGGTCCTACAATGAGCAGTTCTTC. Protein: CASKAPRLAGSYNEQFF.

This clonotype showed up many times. This chain joins TRBV19 and TRBJ1-5; D unresolved. Germline CDR1 is LNHDA and CDR2 is SQIVND (reference sequence). The CDR3 consists of 12 residues. Between the trimmed V and J ends, which lost 7 bases and 3 bases, there was a span of 7 bases. The CDR3 nucleotides read TGTGCCAGTACCGACCCCAATCAGCCCCAGCATTTT. Its protein product is CASTDPNQPQHF.

This clonotype came up many times. The chain uses TRBV20-1 and TRBJ2-3, with D unclear. This CDR3 has 13 amino acids. The V end lost 3 bases, the J end lost 10 bases, and 17 bases lay between the germline ends. Per the germline V gene, CDR1 is DFQATT and CDR2 is SNEGSKA (reference sequence). CDR3 in amino acids: CSASELVKISQYF. The CDR3 DNA is TGCAGTGCTAGTGAGCTAGTGAAGATTTCGCAGTATTTT.

The chain employs TRBV14 and TRBJ2-7; the D is unclear. Germline assignment: CDR1 SGHDN and CDR2 FVKESK. V lost 0 bases, J lost 3 bases, and 6 bases lay in between. The CDR3 loop spans 13 amino acids. Here the CDR3 reads CASSQERHYEQYF. Written as DNA, the CDR3 is TGTGCCAGCAGCCAAGAAAGACACTACGAGCAGTACTTC.